This T cell receptor beta chain is drawn from a study of spatial heterogeneity in lung cancer. Study as a whole: A unique TCR and UMI combination showed up more than ten times in raw reads, on average.

The CDR3 extends over 15 amino acids. Trimming removed 3 bases from V and 4 bases from J; junction bases left unmatched: 7. Germline CDR1 reads SGHTA; CDR2 reads FQGNSA. Study results and limitations: Expanded tumor TCRs that were ubiquitous appeared in blood more at resection than follow-up.

On each TCR cDNA molecule, a unique molecular identifier was present. TCRdb processed the 5' RACE reads anew with MiXCR; each CDR3 protein has one entry. The repertoire consists of about 26,000 distinct CDR3 sequences, with 9.5% to 15% occurring once and the leading ten covering 25%. This clonotype was seen many times. Its target is unknown. The time point: sample taken at primary tumor resection. The sequenced material consisted of unsorted whole RNA from tumor, nontumor lung or frozen PBMC. The TCR was taken from a female donor with early-stage non-small cell lung cancer. The sample in question was PBMCs, obtained at surgery. This sequence joins TRBV7-2 and TRBJ2-7, with TRBD2 matching over 9 bases. The CDR3 loop is CASSFGGGAVYEQYV. The DNA for the CDR3 is TGTGCCAGCAGCTTTGGCGGGGGGGCCGTGTACGAGCAGTACGTC.